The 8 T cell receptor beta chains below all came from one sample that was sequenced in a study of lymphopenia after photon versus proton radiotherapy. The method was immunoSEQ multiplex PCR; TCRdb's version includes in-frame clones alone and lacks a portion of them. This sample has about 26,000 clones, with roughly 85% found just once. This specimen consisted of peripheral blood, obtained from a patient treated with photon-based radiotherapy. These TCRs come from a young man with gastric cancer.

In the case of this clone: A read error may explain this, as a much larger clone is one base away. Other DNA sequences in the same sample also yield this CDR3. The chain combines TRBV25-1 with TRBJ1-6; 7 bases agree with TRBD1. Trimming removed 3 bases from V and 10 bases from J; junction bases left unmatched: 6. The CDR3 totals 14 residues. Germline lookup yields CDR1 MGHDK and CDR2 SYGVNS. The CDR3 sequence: CASSEQLQGSPLHF. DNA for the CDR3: TGTGCCAGCAGTGAGCAATTACAGGGGTCACCCCTCCACTTT.

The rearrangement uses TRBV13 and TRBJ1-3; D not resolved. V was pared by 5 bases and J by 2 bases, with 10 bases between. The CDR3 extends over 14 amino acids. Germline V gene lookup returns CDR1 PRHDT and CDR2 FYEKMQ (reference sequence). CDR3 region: CASSRWGTGNTIYF. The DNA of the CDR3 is TGTGCCAGCAGCCGATGGGGTACTGGAAACACCATATATTTT.

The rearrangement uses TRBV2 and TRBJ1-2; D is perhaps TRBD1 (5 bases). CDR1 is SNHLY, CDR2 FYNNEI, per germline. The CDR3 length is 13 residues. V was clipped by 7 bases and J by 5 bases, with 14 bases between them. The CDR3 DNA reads TGTGCCAGCAATCCCATGACAGCTTATGGCTACACCTTC. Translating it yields CASNPMTAYGYTF. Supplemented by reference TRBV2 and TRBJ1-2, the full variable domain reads EPEVTQTPSHQVTQMGQEVILRCVPISNHLYFYWYRQILGQKVEFLVSFYNNEISEKSEIFDDQFSVERPDGSNFTLKIRSTKLEDSAMYFCASNPMTAYGYTFGSGTRLTVV.

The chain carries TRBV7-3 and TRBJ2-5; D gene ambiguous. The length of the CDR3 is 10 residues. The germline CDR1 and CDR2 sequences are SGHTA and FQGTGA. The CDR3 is CAGNQETQYF. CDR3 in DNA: TGTGCAGGGAACCAAGAGACCCAGTACTTC.

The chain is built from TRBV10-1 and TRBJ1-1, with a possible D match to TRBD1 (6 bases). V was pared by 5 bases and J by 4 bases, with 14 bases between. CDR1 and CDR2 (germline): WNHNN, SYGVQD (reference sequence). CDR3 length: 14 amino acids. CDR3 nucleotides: TGCGCCAGCAGTATGGCAGGGGAGGCCACTGAAGCTTTCTTT. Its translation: CASSMAGEATEAFF.

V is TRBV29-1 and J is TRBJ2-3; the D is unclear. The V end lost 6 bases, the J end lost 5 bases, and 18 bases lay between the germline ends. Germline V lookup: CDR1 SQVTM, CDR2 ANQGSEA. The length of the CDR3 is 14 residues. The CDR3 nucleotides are TGCAGCGTGCTACCGTCGGCCCCGCGAGATACGCAGTATTTT. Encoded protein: CSVLPSAPRDTQYF.

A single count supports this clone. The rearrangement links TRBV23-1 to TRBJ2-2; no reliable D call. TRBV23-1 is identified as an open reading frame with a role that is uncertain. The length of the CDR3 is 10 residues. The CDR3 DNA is TGCGATCCGTGTACCGGGGAGCTGTTTTTT. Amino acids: CDPCTGELFF.

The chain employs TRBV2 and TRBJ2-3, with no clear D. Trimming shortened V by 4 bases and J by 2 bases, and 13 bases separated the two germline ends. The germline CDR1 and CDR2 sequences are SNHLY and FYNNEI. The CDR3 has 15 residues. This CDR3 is CASSAQASITDTQYF. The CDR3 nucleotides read TGTGCCAGCAGTGCTCAGGCGTCAATCACAGATACGCAGTATTTT.